These 26 T cell receptor beta chains were all obtained from the same sample, sequenced in a study of PD-L1 blockade in urothelial cancer. Stated time point: pretreatment peripheral blood. Profiling relied on immunoSEQ multiplex PCR, and the TCRdb table lists in-frame clones only, not all of them. The sample holds roughly 87,000 clones; roughly nine tenths are singletons and the top ten take around 1%. The source was PBMCs, collected around atezolizumab (anti-PD-L1) treatment. Every receptor here comes from a woman over 75 with urothelial cancer.

The V call is TRBV5-6, the J call TRBJ2-4; 7 bases align to TRBD1. The CDR3 extends over 19 amino acids. Germline-derived CDR1 and CDR2 are SGHDT and YYEEEE. The V gene end was trimmed by 4 bases and the J gene end by 0 bases; junction bases not matched to a gene: 16. Here the CDR3 DNA reads TGTGCCAGCAGCGACACGGGCCCGGGACAGACGCTAGCCAAAAACATTCAGTACTTC. It yields the protein CASSDTGPGQTLAKNIQYF.

The rearrangement joins TRBV28 to TRBJ2-6; 7 nucleotides align to TRBD2. There are 18 residues in the CDR3. The V gene's germline CDR1 is MDHEN and CDR2 SYDVKM. Trimming removed 6 bases from V and 1 base from J; junction bases left unmatched: 12. Here the CDR3 reads CASSRTGGGPSGANVLTF. The CDR3 DNA follows: TGTGCCAGCAGCCGTACGGGGGGAGGTCCTTCTGGGGCCAACGTCCTGACTTTC.

The CDR3 spells CAWSVDEGTEAFF. DNA for the CDR3: TGTGCCTGGAGTGTTGATGAGGGAACTGAAGCTTTCTTT. The chain recombines TRBV30 with TRBJ1-1; D remains ambiguous. Between the trimmed V and J ends, which lost 0 bases and 5 bases, there was a span of 10 bases. This CDR3 spans 13 amino acids. From germline, CDR1 is GTSNPN and CDR2 SVGIG (reference sequence).

The rearrangement links TRBV9 to TRBJ2-2, with D maybe TRBD2 (6 bases). V lost 3 bases and J lost 2, with 17 bases in between. CDR1 is SGDLS and CDR2 is YYNGEE in the germline V gene. CDR3 length: 17 residues. The CDR3 nucleotides read TGTGCCAGCAGCGGCCGTCCCGGGACTGATAACACCGGGGAGCTGTTTTTT. This encodes CASSGRPGTDNTGELFF.

The chain combines TRBV5-1 with TRBJ2-3; 7 bases are shared with TRBD2. Trimming took 0 bases from V and 2 from J; bases not matched to a gene: 3. The germline V gene encodes CDR1 SGHRS and CDR2 YFSETQ. This CDR3 has 15 residues. The CDR3 loop is CASSLGLAVTDTQYF. CDR3 bases: TGCGCCAGCAGCTTGGGCCTAGCGGTCACAGATACGCAGTATTTT. Full variable domain (remainder filled in from reference TRBV5-1 and TRBJ2-3): KAGVTQTPRYLIKTRGQQVTLSCSPISGHRSVSWYQQTPGQGLQFLFEYFSETQRNKGNFPGRFSGRQFSNSRSEMNVSTLELGDSALYLCASSLGLAVTDTQYFGPGTRLTVL.

The chain uses TRBV30 and TRBJ2-3; 7 nucleotides line up with TRBD1. The germline V gene has CDR1 GTSNPN and CDR2 SVGIG (reference sequence). J was trimmed by 5 bases and V by 4 bases; bases with no gene match: 15. The CDR3 is made up of 16 amino acids. In nucleotides, the CDR3 is TGTGCCTGGACCCAACGGGCAGGGGGAATGGGAGATACGCAGTATTTT. It encodes CAWTQRAGGMGDTQYF.

V usage is TRBV30 and J usage is TRBJ2-1; D unresolved. This CDR3 has 12 residues. Deletions cut 1 base from V and 7 bases from J, with 8 bases between. Germline lookup yields CDR1 GTSNPN and CDR2 SVGIG (reference sequence). This chain's CDR3 is CAWSADGNEQFF. The CDR3 region has the DNA TGTGCCTGGAGTGCTGACGGGAATGAGCAGTTCTTC.

The chain joins TRBV7-9 to TRBJ2-3, with 7 positions matching TRBD2. The trim removed 5 bases at V and 1 base at J, leaving 6 bases unmatched. Per the germline V gene, CDR1 is SEHNR and CDR2 is FQNEAQ (reference sequence). This CDR3 has 15 amino acids. The CDR3 DNA sequence: TGTGCCAGCAGCCCAACTAGCGCCCGCACAGATACGCAGTATTTT. Its protein product is CASSPTSARTDTQYF.

The genes are TRBV2 and TRBJ1-1; D is ambiguous. CDR3 length: 15 amino acids. Trimming pared 6 bases from V and 0 bases from J, leaving 14 bases between. CDR1 SNHLY and CDR2 FYNNEI come from the germline V gene. The CDR3 region has the DNA TGTGCCAGCAGCCTGGATGGGAGATTGAACACTGAAGCTTTCTTT. Its translation is CASSLDGRLNTEAFF.

This clone showed up just a few times. The rearrangement joins TRBV28 to TRBJ1-2; tentative D call: TRBD1 (6 bases). The V end was cut by 6 bases, the J end by 11 bases, with 22 bases between. Germline V CDR1 and CDR2: MDHEN, SYDVKM. The CDR3 is 14 amino acids. The CDR3 DNA sequence: TGTGCCAGCAGGAAACAGGGCGCCTCTGGGTGGTACACCTTC. Translating gives CASRKQGASGWYTF.

The rearrangement uses TRBV20-1 and TRBJ1-2, with 7 positions matching TRBD1. The V gene end was trimmed by 8 bases and the J gene end by 4 bases; junction bases not matched to a gene: 4. Germline V gene data show CDR1 as DFQATT and CDR2 as SNEGSKA (reference sequence). The CDR3 is made up of 11 amino acids. DNA of the CDR3: TGCAGTAGACAGGGTTCCTATGGCTACACCTTC. Protein: CSRQGSYGYTF.

The chain uses TRBV5-1 and TRBJ1-1, with 9 bases identical to TRBD1. The CDR3 extends over 13 amino acids. Germline V lookup: CDR1 SGHRS, CDR2 YFSETQ. With 4 bases clipped from V and 6 bases from J, the junction kept 4 bases outside the gene matches. CDR3 sequence: CASSPDRGPEAFF. The CDR3 nucleotides read TGCGCCAGCAGCCCGGACAGGGGCCCTGAAGCTTTCTTT.

The chain employs TRBV11-2 and TRBJ1-2; 8 bases are shared with TRBD1. Losses at the gene ends were 5 bases for V and 0 bases for J; bases not matched to a gene: 5. Per the germline V gene, CDR1 is SGHAT and CDR2 is FQNNGV. This CDR3 comprises 15 residues. Here the CDR3 DNA reads TGTGCCAGCAGCAGACGGGACAGGACTAACTATGGCTACACCTTC. The encoded protein is CASSRRDRTNYGYTF.

The gene calls are TRBV6-1 and TRBJ1-1; D remains ambiguous. This CDR3 spans 14 amino acids. V lost 7 bases and J lost 1, with 13 bases in between. Germline-derived CDR1 and CDR2 are MNHNS and SASEGT. The CDR3: CASTTDVANTEAFF. The CDR3 DNA follows: TGTGCCAGCACTACCGATGTAGCGAACACTGAAGCTTTCTTT.

The chain carries TRBV5-1 and TRBJ2-1, with a possible D match to TRBD2 (6 bases). V lost 0 bases, J lost 6 bases, and 13 bases lay in between. The CDR3 consists of 15 residues. CDR1 and CDR2 (germline): SGHRS, YFSETQ. In nucleotides, the CDR3 is TGCGCCAGCAGCTTGGAGGCGGGAAATTCCAATGAGCAGTTCTTC. This sequence encodes CASSLEAGNSNEQFF.

This chain uses TRBV19 with TRBJ2-7, with 7 bases that match TRBD2. Losses at the gene ends were 5 bases for V and 6 bases for J; bases not matched to a gene: 4. This CDR3 region has 12 residues. CDR1 is LNHDA and CDR2 is SQIVND in the germline V gene (reference sequence). The chain's CDR3 is CASSPGGAEQYF. For the CDR3, the DNA is TGTGCCAGTAGTCCGGGGGGAGCCGAGCAGTACTTC.

The chain combines TRBV11-3 with TRBJ2-3; 13 bases line up with TRBD2. J lost 0 bases, V lost 1 base, and 7 bases had no gene match. Per germline, CDR1 SGHNT and CDR2 YENEEA. The CDR3 has 19 residues. The DNA for the CDR3 is TGTGCCAGCAGCTTAGCAAGGACTAGCGGGAGATCTAGCACAGATACGCAGTATTTT. Amino acid sequence: CASSLARTSGRSSTDTQYF.

The chain has TRBV9 and TRBJ1-5; weak D call: TRBD1 (5 bases). Germline CDR1 reads SGDLS; CDR2 reads YYNGEE. This CDR3 is built from 14 residues. V gave up 4 bases and J gave up 6 bases, with 14 bases separating them. DNA for the CDR3: TGTGCCAGCAGCCCCGGACAACGAGGTCAGCCCCAGCATTTT. It translates to CASSPGQRGQPQHF. Full variable domain (outside the CDR3, taken from reference TRBV9 and TRBJ1-5): DSGVTQTPKHLITATGQRVTLRCSPRSGDLSVYWYQQSLDQGLQFLIQYYNGEERAKGNILERFSAQQFPDLHSELNLSSLELGDSALYFCASSPGQRGQPQHFGDGTRLSIL.

The chain joins TRBV9 to TRBJ1-1; D is ambiguous. The CDR3 covers 14 residues. Trimming removed 2 bases from V and 1 base from J, with 9 bases in between. Germline assignment: CDR1 SGDLS and CDR2 YYNGEE. Here the CDR3 reads CASSVSYTNTEAFF. The CDR3 nucleotides are TGTGCCAGCAGCGTCTCGTACACGAACACTGAAGCTTTCTTT. The complete variable domain, with remaining parts taken from reference TRBV9 and TRBJ1-1, reads DSGVTQTPKHLITATGQRVTLRCSPRSGDLSVYWYQQSLDQGLQFLIQYYNGEERAKGNILERFSAQQFPDLHSELNLSSLELGDSALYFCASSVSYTNTEAFFGQGTRLTVV.

The genes are TRBV14 and TRBJ1-2, with D unresolved. V gave up 4 bases and J gave up 0 bases, with 6 bases separating them. The CDR3 contains 13 residues. CDR1 SGHDN and CDR2 FVKESK come from the germline V gene. The CDR3 spells CASSLTPNYGYTF. The CDR3 DNA reads as TGTGCCAGCAGCCTGACACCTAACTATGGCTACACCTTC.

This clone was detected a few times. This chain joins TRBV11-3 and TRBJ2-7, with 8 bases that match TRBD2. From germline, CDR1 is SGHNT and CDR2 YENEEA. This CDR3 spans 15 amino acids. V was clipped by 5 bases and J by 7 bases; unmatched bases: 13. CDR3 bases: TGTGCCAGCAGCGTCCGGGACACCCCGGGGGGGGAGCAGTACTTC. Its protein product is CASSVRDTPGGEQYF.

The chain links TRBV11-2 to TRBJ1-2; weak D call: TRBD1 (6 bases). V was cut by 0 bases and J by 6 bases, with 17 bases left in between. This CDR3 contains 16 residues. Germline loops: CDR1 SGHAT, CDR2 FQNNGV. CDR3: CASSLDFQGRLDGYTF. As DNA, the CDR3 is TGTGCCAGCAGCTTAGATTTCCAGGGGAGATTAGATGGCTACACCTTC.

This clone was recorded only once. In DNA form, the CDR3 reads TGTGCCAGCAGCTTGGCCCTCGAGCAGTTCTTC. This codes for CASSLALEQFF. The chain has TRBV5-6 and TRBJ2-1; no clear D gene. The germline V gene encodes CDR1 SGHDT and CDR2 YYEEEE. This CDR3 region has 11 residues. V was clipped by 0 bases and J by 10 bases, with 5 bases between them. The full variable domain, in which reference TRBV5-6 and TRBJ2-1 provide the parts outside the CDR3, is DAGVTQSPTHLIKTRGQQVTLRCSPKSGHDTVSWYQQALGQGPQFIFQYYEEEERQRGNFPDRFSGHQFPNYSSELNVNALLLGDSALYLCASSLALEQFFGPGTRLTVL.

The chain recombines TRBV7-3 with TRBJ2-7; TRBD2 agrees at 9 bases. V lost 3 bases to trimming and J lost 3 bases; unmatched junction nucleotides: 6. Germline CDR1 SGHTA, CDR2 FQGTGA. This CDR3 region has 15 residues. The CDR3 coding sequence is TGTGCCAGCAGCTTGAGGGCTAGCGGGAACTACGAGCAGTACTTC. Amino acids: CASSLRASGNYEQYF.

This clone is a singleton in its sample. The V and J genes are TRBV19 and TRBJ2-1, with D maybe TRBD2 (5 bases). This CDR3 is built from 13 residues. V lost 10 bases and J 5 bases, leaving 15 bases between the germline ends. Germline V gene sequence: CDR1 LNHDA, CDR2 SQIVND (reference sequence). The CDR3 coding sequence is TGTGCCACCGGGGTAAGGGCCCACAATGAGCAGTTCTTC. This encodes CATGVRAHNEQFF.

V and J are TRBV7-9 and TRBJ1-2; D is unclear. The CDR3 runs 13 residues. Germline CDR1 SEHNR, CDR2 FQNEAQ (reference sequence). Trimming left V 5 bases short and J 3 bases short, with 10 bases between. CDR3 region: CASSPSTYYGYTF. The DNA for the CDR3 is TGTGCCAGCAGCCCGAGCACCTACTATGGCTACACCTTC.